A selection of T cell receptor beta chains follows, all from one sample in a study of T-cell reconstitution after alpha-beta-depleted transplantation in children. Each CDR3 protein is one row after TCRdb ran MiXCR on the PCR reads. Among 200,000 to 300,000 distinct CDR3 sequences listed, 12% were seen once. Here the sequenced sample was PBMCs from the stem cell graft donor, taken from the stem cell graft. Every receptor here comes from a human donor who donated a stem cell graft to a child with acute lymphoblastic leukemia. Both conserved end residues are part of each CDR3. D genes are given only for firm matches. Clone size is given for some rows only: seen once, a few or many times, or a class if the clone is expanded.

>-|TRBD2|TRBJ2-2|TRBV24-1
TGTGACACCAGTGATGGCGGGAGGGCCCTCACCGGGGAGCTGTTTTTT
CDTSDGGRALTGELFF
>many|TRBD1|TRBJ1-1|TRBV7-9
TGTGCCAGCAGCCCGCCGACAGGGCACACTGAAGCTTTCTTT
CASSPPTGHTEAFF
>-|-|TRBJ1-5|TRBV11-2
TGTGCCAGCAGCCGACTGGGGAGAGGGGGGAAATCCAATCAGCCCCAGCATTTT
CASSRLGRGGKSNQPQHF
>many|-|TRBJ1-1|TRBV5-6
TGTGCCAGCAGCTCGGACTACGCTGAAGCTTTCTTT
CASSSDYAEAFF
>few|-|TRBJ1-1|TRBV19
TGTGCCAGTAGATGGGGGTTGAACACTGAAGCTTTCTTT
CASRWGLNTEAFF
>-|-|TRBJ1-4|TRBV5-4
TGTGCCAGCAGGCCCCAGGACGAGGACGAAAAACTGTTTTTT
CASRPQDEDEKLFF
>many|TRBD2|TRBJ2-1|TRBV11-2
TGTGCCAGCAGCTCCGAAGCGACTAGCGGGGAGCAGTTCTTC
CASSSEATSGEQFF
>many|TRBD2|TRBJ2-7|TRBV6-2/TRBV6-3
TGTGCCAGCAGCTTTGACGCGGGGGTGCCCTTACGCGAGCAGTACTTC
CASSFDAGVPLREQYF
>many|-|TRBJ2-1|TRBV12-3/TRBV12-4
TGTGCCAGCAGTCTAGCTTCTAACAATGAGCAGTTCTTC
CASSLASNNEQFF
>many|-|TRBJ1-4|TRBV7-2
TGTGCCAGCAGCTTATTTGGGGGGCCTAATGAAAAACTGTTTTTT
CASSLFGGPNEKLFF
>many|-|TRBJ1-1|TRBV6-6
TGTGCCAGCAGGGGCACTGAAGCTTTCTTT
CASRGTEAFF
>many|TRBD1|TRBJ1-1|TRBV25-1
TGTGCCAGCAGTGTTAAAACAGGGGGAGCGAACACTGAAGCTTTCTTT
CASSVKTGGANTEAFF
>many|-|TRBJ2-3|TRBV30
TGTGCCTGGAGTCTGGCGGGAGATACGCAGTATTTT
CAWSLAGDTQYF
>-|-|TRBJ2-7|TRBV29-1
TGCAGCGTTGAAGTGGCAGGTAGGGACGAGCAGTACTTC
CSVEVAGRDEQYF
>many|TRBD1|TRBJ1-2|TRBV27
TGTGCCAGCAGTTTATCCGCAGGGGGCACGGGCTACACCTTC
CASSLSAGGTGYTF
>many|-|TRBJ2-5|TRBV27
TGTGCCAGCAGTTTAGTGGGGGGGGCATTGGAGACCCAGTACTTC
CASSLVGGALETQYF
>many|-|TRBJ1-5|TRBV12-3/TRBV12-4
TGTGCCAGCACCCCCCACAGTAGCAATCAGCCCCAGCATTTT
CASTPHSSNQPQHF
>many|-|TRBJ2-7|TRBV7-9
TGTGCCAGCATCCCCGGTCGGCGACCCTTCGAAGACCACGAGCAGTACTTC
CASIPGRRPFEDHEQYF
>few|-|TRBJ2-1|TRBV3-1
TGTGCCAGCAGCCACGCGGGACAGAACAATGAGCAGTTCTTC
CASSHAGQNNEQFF
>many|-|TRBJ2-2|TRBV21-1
TGTGCCAGCAGCAAAATAGCGGGAGCCGGGGAGCTGTTTTTT
CASSKIAGAGELFF
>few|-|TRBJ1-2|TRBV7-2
TGTGCCAGCAGCCCGGTAGTCTATGGCTACACCTTC
CASSPVVYGYTF
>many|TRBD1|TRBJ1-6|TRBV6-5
TGTGCCAGCAGTTACTCCGTCCCGGGACAGGGATTCCCTTCACCCCTCCACTTT
CASSYSVPGQGFPSPLHF
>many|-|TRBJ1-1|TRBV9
TGTGCCAGCAGCGTAGGTGTGTATGACGAAAACACTGAAGCTTTCTTT
CASSVGVYDENTEAFF
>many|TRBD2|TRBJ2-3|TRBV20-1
TGCAGTGCTAGAGATGGGGGGGACACAGATACGCAGTATTTT
CSARDGGDTDTQYF
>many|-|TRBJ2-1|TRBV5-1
TGCGCCAGCAGCTTAAGCGAGTACAATGAGCAGTTCTTC
CASSLSEYNEQFF
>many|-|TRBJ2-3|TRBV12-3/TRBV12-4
TGTGCCAGCAGTGGTAGCGGTTCCACAGATACGCAGTATTTT
CASSGSGSTDTQYF